A single sample is the source of the 3 T cell receptor beta chains below, sequenced in a study of T-cell reconstitution after alpha-beta-depleted transplantation in children. A library of TCRbeta sequences, prepared with unique molecular identifiers, was generated. MiXCR was run by TCRdb on the PCR reads, yielding one entry per CDR3 protein. The sample includes approximately 220,000 distinct CDR3 sequences, under 20% seen only once; the top ten take 35% to 50%. The sequences come from PBMCs, mostly from graft donor cells, collected 360 days after TCRalphabeta/CD19-depleted stem cell transplant. The source is a male patient aged 2-10 years who had a stem cell transplant for acute lymphoblastic leukemia, so the T cells may come from the graft donor.

This clonotype was seen a handful of times. The V gene is TRBV12-3 or TRBV12-4, the J gene TRBJ2-3; tentative D call: TRBD1 (7 bases). The V and J ends lost 5 bases and 1 base respectively, with 22 bases between them. The CDR3 runs 18 residues. CDR3: CASSVWRDRGPGTDTQYF. Written as DNA, the CDR3 is TGTGCCAGCAGTGTCTGGAGGGACAGAGGCCCTGGCACAGATACGCAGTATTTT.

This clonotype occurred many times. The chain joins TRBV3-1 to TRBJ2-7; tentatively, D is TRBD1 or TRBD2 (5 bases each). The CDR3 has 12 residues. CDR1 LGHDT and CDR2 YNNKEL come from the germline V gene (reference sequence). V was trimmed by 5 bases and J by 4 bases, leaving 9 bases between them. The CDR3 sequence: CASSEGPYEQYF. In nucleotides, the CDR3 is TGTGCCAGCAGCGAGGGACCTTACGAGCAGTACTTC.

The genes are TRBV2 and TRBJ2-7; tentatively, D is TRBD2 (6 bases). CDR1 and CDR2 (germline): SNHLY, FYNNEI. V lost 6 bases and J lost 4, with 19 bases in between. This CDR3 is 15 amino acids long. As DNA, the CDR3 is TGTGCCAGCAGGGAACCGGGACTGGGACTTTACGAGCAGTACTTC. Encoded protein: CASREPGLGLYEQYF.